The rows below give T cell receptor beta chains drawn from one sample of a study of control samples from healthy donors and cancer patients. Sequencing used immunoSEQ multiplex PCR; TCRdb keeps in-frame clones, though not all of them. The table includes 130,000 to 150,000 clones, 93% detected once. The specimen was blood. These receptors all come from a man aged 18 to 35 in good health. The CDR3 runs from the conserved cysteine through the conserved F or W. A D gene is named only where the DNA matches it firmly. Clone sizes are given selectively: once, few, many, or a class where the clone is expanded.

CASSLGTGDGYTF | TGCGCCAGCAGCTTGGGGACAGGGGATGGCTACACCTTC | - | TRBV5-1 | TRBD1 | TRBJ1-2
CARLSLFNQPQHF | TGTGCCAGACTATCCCTTTTTAATCAGCCCCAGCATTTT | - | TRBV7-5 | - | TRBJ1-5
CASSTSRDTNYEQYF | TGTGCCAGCAGCACAAGCCGGGACACAAACTACGAGCAGTACTTC | - | TRBV9 | - | TRBJ2-7
CASRIHSGNTIYF | TGTGCCAGCCGAATACACTCTGGAAACACCATATATTTT | few | TRBV6-5 | - | TRBJ1-3
CASSRMTDNYGYTF | TGTGCCAGCAGCAGGATGACAGATAACTATGGCTACACCTTC | - | TRBV5-4 | - | TRBJ1-2
CASSPGGGTGNTIYF | TGTGCCAGCAGCCCAGGGGGGGGGACTGGAAACACCATATATTTT | - | TRBV9 | TRBD1 | TRBJ1-3
CSVEEGSSYEQYF | TGCAGCGTTGAGGAGGGGAGCTCCTACGAGCAGTACTTC | - | TRBV29-1 | - | TRBJ2-7
CASSPLRQGNTEAFF | TGTGCCAGCTCACCCTTACGACAGGGGAACACTGAAGCTTTCTTT | once | TRBV18 | TRBD1 | TRBJ1-1
CASSEGWQIDEQYF | TGTGCCAGCAGTGAAGGGTGGCAGATAGACGAGCAGTACTTC | - | TRBV2 | - | TRBJ2-7
CASSAWDTRRVNEQFF | TGTGCCAGTAGTGCCTGGGACACCCGGAGGGTCAATGAGCAGTTCTTC | - | TRBV19 | - | TRBJ2-1
CASSPFGLYEQYF | TGTGCCAGCAGCCCCTTCGGTCTCTACGAGCAGTACTTC | - | TRBV3-1/TRBV3-2 | - | TRBJ2-7
CASSYGVGGETQYF | TGTGCCAGCAGCTATGGTGTGGGAGGAGAGACCCAGTACTTC | - | TRBV7-2 | - | TRBJ2-5
CASSPRDGAYEQYF | TGTGCCAGCAGCCCCCGGGACGGCGCCTACGAGCAGTACTTC | - | TRBV14 | - | TRBJ2-7
CASSLYAGGGEQFF | TGTGCCAGCAGCTTGTATGCGGGGGGAGGGGAGCAGTTCTTC | - | TRBV5-4 | TRBD2 | TRBJ2-1
CASRYIGGNSNQPQHF | TGTGCCAGCCGATATATCGGCGGAAATAGCAATCAGCCCCAGCATTTT | - | TRBV7-6 | - | TRBJ1-5
CASSLAEDWAFSEQYF | TGTGCCAGCAGCTTGGCCGAAGACTGGGCTTTTTCCGAGCAGTACTTC | - | TRBV5-6 | - | TRBJ2-7
CASSKHVRDRGKDEQYF | TGTGCCAGCAGTAAACACGTCCGGGACAGGGGTAAGGACGAGCAGTACTTC | - | TRBV27 | TRBD1 | TRBJ2-7
CSARVLDEQYF | TGCAGTGCTAGAGTGTTAGACGAGCAGTACTTC | - | TRBV20-1 | - | TRBJ2-7
CASSLGPRVVDTQYF | TGTGCCAGCAGCTTAGGGCCCCGGGTGGTAGATACGCAGTATTTT | - | TRBV11-2 | - | TRBJ2-3
CASRQTGQETQYF | TGCGCCAGCAGGCAGACGGGCCAAGAGACCCAGTACTTC | - | TRBV4-1 | - | TRBJ2-5
CASSPGGSSTEAFF | TGTGCCAGCAGCCCAGGGGGCTCAAGCACTGAAGCTTTCTTT | - | TRBV7-9 | TRBD1 | TRBJ1-1
CASSDSTNNEQFF | TGTGCCAGCAGTGACTCGACAAACAATGAGCAGTTCTTC | - | TRBV6-4 | - | TRBJ2-1
CASSFSRATNEKLFF | TGTGCCAGCAGTTTCAGCAGGGCAACTAATGAAAAACTGTTTTTT | - | TRBV27 | - | TRBJ1-4
CAISESGGEGNQPQHF | TGTGCCATCAGTGAGTCTGGGGGCGAAGGGAATCAGCCCCAGCATTTT | - | TRBV10-3 | - | TRBJ1-5
CASTGAWQPQHF | TGCGCCAGTACAGGGGCCTGGCAGCCCCAGCATTTT | - | TRBV23-1 | TRBD1 | TRBJ1-5
CASNPSGGARETQYF | TGTGCCAGCAATCCTAGCGGGGGGGCCCGGGAGACCCAGTACTTC | - | TRBV6-5 | TRBD2 | TRBJ2-5
CASSPRTSGSSEQFF | TGTGCCAGCAGCCCGAGGACTAGCGGGAGTAGTGAGCAGTTCTTC | once | TRBV7-3 | TRBD2 | TRBJ2-1
CASSEGGSGQETQYF | TGTGCCAGCAGTGAAGGAGGGAGTGGCCAAGAGACCCAGTACTTC | - | TRBV2 | - | TRBJ2-5
CASSLAGVRSGNTIYF | TGTGCCAGCAGCTTAGCGGGGGTCCGGTCTGGAAACACCATATATTTT | - | TRBV7-2 | - | TRBJ1-3
CASSIFRRGNEKLFF | TGTGCCAGTAGTATTTTTCGACGGGGGAATGAAAAACTGTTTTTT | - | TRBV19 | - | TRBJ1-4
CASSVGSSSYEQYF | TGTGCCAGCAGCGTAGGCAGTAGCTCCTACGAGCAGTACTTC | - | TRBV9 | - | TRBJ2-7
CASSPTGETYGYTF | TGTGCCAGTAGCCCGACAGGGGAGACCTATGGCTACACCTTC | - | TRBV19 | TRBD1 | TRBJ1-2